This TCR beta chain was sequenced in a study of blood T cell repertoires in COVID-19. About the study: PBMCs, B-cell-depleted T cells, or T cells provided the cDNA or gDNA that made up the material.

The assay was immunoSEQ multiplex PCR, and TCRdb's table has in-frame clones only and misses some. The sample consists of about 220,000 clones, roughly nine tenths of them appearing once. With 5 bases removed from V and 5 bases from J, the gap between germline ends came to 16 bases. The CDR3 length is 16 residues. Germline values: CDR1 MNHEY, CDR2 SMNVEV (reference sequence). This chain links TRBV27 with TRBJ1-6; D not certain. The clonotype comes from a woman younger than 30 in a cohort exposed to, infected with or recovered from COVID-19 (not recorded which). The source material was PBMCs or T cells enriched from blood (not recorded which). CDR3 DNA sequence: TGTGCCAGCAGTGGCGACCTTGGGAGCGATAATTCACCCCTCCACTTT. Its translation: CASSGDLGSDNSPLHF.